Shown below are 19 T cell receptor beta chains from a single sample sequenced in a study of Tregs in tolerant kidney transplant recipients. Produced via immunoSEQ multiplex PCR; TCRdb's table is partial and in-frame only. The sample yields approximately 66,000 clones, 70% to 90% seen once. Sequencing used Tregs from blood, obtained before the transplant. These receptors originate from a human donor who received a combined kidney and bone marrow transplant.

The J gene is TRBJ2-4, the V gene TRBV4-3, with D maybe TRBD2 (5 bases). Germline CDR1 reads LGHNA; CDR2 reads YSLEER. The CDR3 covers 17 residues. V shed 2 bases and J shed 5 bases, with 19 bases lying between them. CDR3 in amino acids: CASSQIPPVSGQNIQYF. In nucleotides, the CDR3 is TGCGCCAGCAGCCAAATTCCCCCTGTAAGCGGCCAAAACATTCAGTACTTC.

This chain connects TRBV28 to TRBJ1-3; D not certain. The CDR3 is 14 residues long. The V end was cut by 1 base, the J end by 2 bases, with 6 bases between. The germline V gene encodes CDR1 MDHEN and CDR2 SYDVKM. The CDR3: CASSLYIAGNTIYF. CDR3 in DNA: TGTGCCAGCAGTTTATATATAGCTGGAAACACCATATATTTT. The full variable domain, in which reference TRBV28 and TRBJ1-3 provide the parts outside the CDR3, is DVKVTQSSRYLVKRTGEKVFLECVQDMDHENMFWYRQDPGLGLRLIYFSYDVKMKEKGDIPEGYSVSREKKERFSLILESASTNQTSMYLCASSLYIAGNTIYFGEGSWLTVV.

The chain couples TRBV6-4 to TRBJ2-1; 7 nucleotides line up with TRBD2. Trimming took 11 bases from V and 2 from J; bases not matched to a gene: 9. In germline, CDR1 is MRHNA, CDR2 SNTAGT. This CDR3 contains 14 residues. The CDR3 DNA follows: TGTGCCGCTCTGGCGGGAGCCCCCTACAATGAGCAGTTCTTC. Protein: CAALAGAPYNEQFF.

The gene calls are TRBV6-6 and TRBJ2-7; D ambiguous. V was pared by 6 bases and J by 3 bases, with 15 bases between. This CDR3 contains 14 residues. CDR1 and CDR2 from the germline V gene are MNHNY and SVGAGI (reference sequence). The CDR3 nucleotides read TGTGCCAGCAGACCGTTTGTACAGAACTACGAGCAGTACTTC. It specifies CASRPFVQNYEQYF.

The chain has TRBV5-1 and TRBJ2-1, with 7 bases matching TRBD2. Germline assignment: CDR1 SGHRS and CDR2 YFSETQ. The V segment lost 4 bases and the J segment 5 bases; nucleotides outside the gene matches: 12. The CDR3 consists of 16 residues. For the CDR3, the DNA is TGCGCCAGCAGCGGGGGTACCGGGACTATAGACAATGAGCAGTTCTTC. It is translated as CASSGGTGTIDNEQFF.

The chain is built from TRBV11-2 and TRBJ1-3, with a possible D match to TRBD1 (5 bases). Germline V lookup: CDR1 SGHAT, CDR2 FQNNGV. The CDR3 consists of 13 residues. The V and J ends lost 5 bases and 4 bases respectively, with 9 bases between them. CDR3 coding DNA: TGTGCCAGCAGCCGGGACCTCGGAAACACCATATATTTT. Translation gives CASSRDLGNTIYF.

The chain links TRBV27 to TRBJ2-2; 9 bases align to TRBD2. The CDR3 runs to 19 residues. J gave up 0 bases and V 8 bases, and 16 bases lay outside the gene matches. In germline, CDR1 is MNHEY, CDR2 SMNVEV (reference sequence). This chain's CDR3 is CASPDIKAGGLANTGELFF. The CDR3 DNA reads TGTGCCAGCCCCGATATTAAGGCGGGGGGGCTCGCGAACACCGGGGAGCTGTTTTTT.

V usage is TRBV4-3 and J usage is TRBJ2-2, with D uncertain. V was trimmed by 3 bases and J by 1 base, leaving 24 bases between them. Germline V gene data show CDR1 as LGHNA and CDR2 as YSLEER. The CDR3 runs to 20 residues. The CDR3 DNA sequence: TGCGCCAGCAGCCACCATCTTCCGGGTCCCAGACTCCAGAACACCGGGGAGCTGTTTTTT. Translated, it gives CASSHHLPGPRLQNTGELFF.

The chain has TRBV2 and TRBJ2-7; 9 bases are a match to TRBD2. The CDR3 contains 14 residues. J was trimmed by 7 bases and V by 5 bases; bases with no gene match: 9. The germline CDR1 and CDR2 sequences are SNHLY and FYNNEI. The CDR3 protein is CASSRREGPHEQYF. DNA of the CDR3: TGTGCCAGCAGTCGGCGGGAGGGCCCTCATGAGCAGTACTTC.

This clone was recorded once. V is TRBV9 and J is TRBJ2-1, with TRBD2 identical over 11 bases. With V trimmed by 2 bases and J by 3 bases, 1 base remained unmatched. This CDR3 is 15 amino acids long. The germline V gene encodes CDR1 SGDLS and CDR2 YYNGEE. In DNA, the CDR3 is TGTGCCAGCAGCGTTCTAGCGGGAGGCTACAATGAGCAGTTCTTC. The encoded protein is CASSVLAGGYNEQFF.

The chain joins TRBV7-8 to TRBJ2-2; 9 bases line up with TRBD1. The ends lost 5 bases at V and 5 bases at J; junction bases unmatched: 9. The CDR3 contains 16 residues. Germline loops: CDR1 SGHVS, CDR2 FQNEAQ. The CDR3 DNA sequence: TGTGCCAGCAGCCCGGGCCGGGACAGGGCTACCGGGGAGCTGTTTTTT. Encoded protein: CASSPGRDRATGELFF.

The rearrangement uses TRBV7-2 and TRBJ2-1; D perhaps matches TRBD1 (5 bases). Germline V CDR1 and CDR2: SGHTA, FQGNSA. Deletions cut 5 bases from V and 10 bases from J, with 12 bases between. The CDR3 spans 12 residues. The CDR3 here is CASSRDSMEQFF. As DNA, the CDR3 is TGTGCCAGCAGCCGCGACAGTATGGAGCAGTTCTTC.

The V gene is TRBV19, the J gene TRBJ1-6, with 10 bases matching TRBD1. The CDR3 runs 14 residues. V shed 6 bases, J shed 9 bases, and the junction held 5 bases outside the gene matches. Germline CDR1 is LNHDA and CDR2 is SQIVND (reference sequence). CDR3 nucleotide sequence: TGTGCCAGTAGGCCGGGACAGGGGAGTTCACCCCTCCACTTT. It specifies CASRPGQGSSPLHF.

The genes are TRBV10-3 and TRBJ1-1; possibly TRBD1 for D (5 bases). The CDR3 has 13 residues. Germline V gene data show CDR1 as ENHRY and CDR2 as SYGVKD. Trimming pared 7 bases from V and 5 bases from J, leaving 14 bases between. The CDR3 bases are TGTGCCATCATCGGGACGGTGGGGACTGAAGCTTTCTTT. Protein: CAIIGTVGTEAFF.

V gene TRBV5-1 combines with J gene TRBJ2-7; D is uncertain. This CDR3 contains 14 residues. Germline CDR1 reads SGHRS; CDR2 reads YFSETQ. V lost 0 bases and J lost 0, with 7 bases in between. The CDR3, as DNA: TGCGCCAGCAGCTTGGATGGCGGCTCCTACGAGCAGTACTTC. This encodes CASSLDGGSYEQYF.

The chain uses TRBV19 and TRBJ2-7; possible D gene TRBD1, 6 bases. Germline loops: CDR1 LNHDA, CDR2 SQIVND (reference sequence). Trimming took off 3 bases at V and 3 bases at J, with 18 bases between the two ends. The CDR3 is made up of 16 amino acids. The DNA of the CDR3 is TGTGCCAGTAGTATCCAAACAGGGAAAGGGGTCTACGAGCAGTACTTC. This encodes CASSIQTGKGVYEQYF. The full variable domain, completed using reference TRBV19 and TRBJ2-7, is DGGITQSPKYLFRKEGQNVTLSCEQNLNHDAMYWYRQDPGQGLRLIYYSQIVNDFQKGDIAEGYSVSREKKESFPLTVTSAQKNPTAFYLCASSIQTGKGVYEQYFGPGTRLTVT.

The CDR3 sequence: CASSIQEGPSYEQYF. CDR3 coding DNA: TGTGCCAGTAGTATACAAGAGGGCCCCTCCTACGAGCAGTACTTC. The chain uses TRBV19 and TRBJ2-7; the D gene is possibly TRBD2 (5 bases). CDR1 and CDR2 (germline): LNHDA, SQIVND (reference sequence). CDR3 length: 15 amino acids. Trimming removed 2 bases from V and 0 bases from J, with 11 bases in between.

This clone was recorded a few times. The V and J genes are TRBV7-8 and TRBJ2-2; 15 nucleotides agree with TRBD2. The germline gives CDR1 SGHVS, CDR2 FQNEAQ. The CDR3 is 19 amino acids. J gave up 6 bases and V 3 bases, and 11 bases lay outside the gene matches. CDR3 nucleotide sequence: TGTGCCAGCAGCTTTTTGGGACTAGCGGGGGGCGGGTTTTCCGGGGAGCTGTTTTTT. Translated: CASSFLGLAGGGFSGELFF.

The V gene is TRBV4-2, the J gene TRBJ2-5; 11 nucleotides line up with TRBD2. The CDR3 covers 14 residues. Per germline, CDR1 LGHNA and CDR2 YNFKEQ. With 4 bases clipped from V and 4 bases from J, the junction kept 2 bases outside the gene matches. The CDR3 bases are TGTGCCAGCAGCCTAGCGGGGGGGCGAGAGACCCAGTACTTC. It encodes CASSLAGGRETQYF.